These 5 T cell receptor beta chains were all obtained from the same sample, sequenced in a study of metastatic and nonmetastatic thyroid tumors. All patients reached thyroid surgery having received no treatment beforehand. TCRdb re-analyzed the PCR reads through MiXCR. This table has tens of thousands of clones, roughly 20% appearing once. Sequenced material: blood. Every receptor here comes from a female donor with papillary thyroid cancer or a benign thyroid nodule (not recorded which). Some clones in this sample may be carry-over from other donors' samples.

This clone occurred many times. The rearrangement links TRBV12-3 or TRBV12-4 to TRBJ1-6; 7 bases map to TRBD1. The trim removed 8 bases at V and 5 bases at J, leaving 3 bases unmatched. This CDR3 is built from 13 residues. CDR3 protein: CASRQGDNSPLHF. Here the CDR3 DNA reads TGTGCCAGCCGTCAGGGGGATAATTCACCCCTCCACTTT.

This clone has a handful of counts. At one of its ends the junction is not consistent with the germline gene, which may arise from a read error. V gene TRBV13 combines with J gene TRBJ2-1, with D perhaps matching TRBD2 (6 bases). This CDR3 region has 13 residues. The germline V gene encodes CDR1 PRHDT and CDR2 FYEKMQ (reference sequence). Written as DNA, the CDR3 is TGTGCCAGCAGTTTAGCGGAATACAATGAGCAGTTCTTC. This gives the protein CASSLAEYNEQFF.

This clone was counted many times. The CDR3 nucleotides are TGTGCCAGCAGTTACTCCGGCAAGCAAGAGACCCAGTACTTC. It yields the protein CASSYSGKQETQYF. The genes are TRBV6-6 and TRBJ2-5; no clear D gene. Germline CDR1 reads MNHNY; CDR2 reads SVGAGI (reference sequence). The V and J ends lost 0 bases and 2 bases respectively, with 7 bases between them. The CDR3 is made up of 14 amino acids.

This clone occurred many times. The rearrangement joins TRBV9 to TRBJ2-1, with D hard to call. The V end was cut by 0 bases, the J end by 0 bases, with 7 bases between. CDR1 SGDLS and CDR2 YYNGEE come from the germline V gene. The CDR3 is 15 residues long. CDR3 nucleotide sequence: TGTGCCAGCAGCGTAGGAGGATTCTCCTACAATGAGCAGTTCTTC. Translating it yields CASSVGGFSYNEQFF.

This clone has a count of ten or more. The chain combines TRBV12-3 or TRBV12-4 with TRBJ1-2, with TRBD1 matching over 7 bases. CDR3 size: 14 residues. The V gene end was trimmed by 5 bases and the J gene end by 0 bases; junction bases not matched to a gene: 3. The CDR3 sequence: CASSRGTANYGYTF. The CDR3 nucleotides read TGTGCCAGCAGTCGCGGGACAGCTAACTATGGCTACACCTTC.